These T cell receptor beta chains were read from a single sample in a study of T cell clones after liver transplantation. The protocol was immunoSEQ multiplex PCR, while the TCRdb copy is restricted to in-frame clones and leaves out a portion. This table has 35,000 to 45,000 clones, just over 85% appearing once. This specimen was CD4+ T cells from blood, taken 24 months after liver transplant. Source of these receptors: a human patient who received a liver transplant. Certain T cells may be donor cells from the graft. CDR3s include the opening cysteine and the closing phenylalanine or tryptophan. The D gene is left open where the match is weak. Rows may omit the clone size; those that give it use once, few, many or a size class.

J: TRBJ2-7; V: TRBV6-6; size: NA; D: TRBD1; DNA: TGTGCCAGCAGTTACCCGGGACAGGGATACCGCGAGCAGTACTTC; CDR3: CASSYPGQGYREQYF
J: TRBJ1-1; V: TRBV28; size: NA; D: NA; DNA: TGTGCCAGCAGTTCCCCGGGACAAAAGAACACTGAAGCTTTCTTT; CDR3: CASSSPGQKNTEAFF
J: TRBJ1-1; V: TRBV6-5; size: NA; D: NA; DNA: TGTGCCAGCAGTTACTCCATCGACTTGAACACTGAAGCTTTCTTT; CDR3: CASSYSIDLNTEAFF
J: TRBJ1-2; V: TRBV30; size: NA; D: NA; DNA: TGTGCCTGGAGTGTCGTCCCACCAAGGGCCGATGGCTACACCTTC; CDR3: CAWSVVPPRADGYTF
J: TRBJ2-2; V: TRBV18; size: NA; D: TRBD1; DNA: TGTGCCAGCTCACGGACAGGGACGAACACCGGGGAGCTGTTTTTT; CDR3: CASSRTGTNTGELFF
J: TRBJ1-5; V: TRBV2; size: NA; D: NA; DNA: TGTGCCAGCAGGGGAGGGAGGGGCAATCAGCCCCAGCATTTT; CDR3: CASRGGRGNQPQHF
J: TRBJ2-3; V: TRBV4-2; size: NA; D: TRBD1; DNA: TGTGCCAGCAGCCAAGAATTGGCGACAGGGAGAGTAAATACGCAGTATTTT; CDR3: CASSQELATGRVNTQYF
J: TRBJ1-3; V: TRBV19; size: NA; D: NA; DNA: TGTGCCAGTAGCAGGGGCGGCCCTGGAAACACCATATATTTT; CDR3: CASSRGGPGNTIYF
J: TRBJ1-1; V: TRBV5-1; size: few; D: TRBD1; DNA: TGCGCCAGCAGCTGGGGACAGGGGAACACTGAAGCTTTCTTT; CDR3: CASSWGQGNTEAFF
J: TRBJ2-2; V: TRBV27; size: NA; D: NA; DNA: TGTGCCAGCAGTTTAATGGTTAGGGGCACCGGGGAGCTGTTTTTT; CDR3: CASSLMVRGTGELFF
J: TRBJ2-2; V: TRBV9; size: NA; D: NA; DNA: TGTGCCAGCAGCGTAGCCGGCGGGTCGGGCGGGGAGCTGTTTTTT; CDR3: CASSVAGGSGGELFF
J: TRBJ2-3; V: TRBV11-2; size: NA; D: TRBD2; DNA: TGTGCCAGCAGCCTCCGGACTAGCGGCACTAGCACAGATACGCAGTATTTT; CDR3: CASSLRTSGTSTDTQYF
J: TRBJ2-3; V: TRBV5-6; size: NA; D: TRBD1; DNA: TGTGCCAGCAGCAGGGACAGGGGTTCGGGTACGCAGTATTTT; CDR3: CASSRDRGSGTQYF
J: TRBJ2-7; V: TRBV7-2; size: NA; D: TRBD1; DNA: TGTGCCAGCAGCAACAACAGGGGCGAGCAGTACTTC; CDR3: CASSNNRGEQYF
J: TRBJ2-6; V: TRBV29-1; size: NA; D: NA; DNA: TGCAGCGTTGTAGGACGGGGCGCCAACGTCCTGACTTTC; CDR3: CSVVGRGANVLTF
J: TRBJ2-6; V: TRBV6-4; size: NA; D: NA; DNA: TGTGCCAGCGGGGCGCAGTCCGGGGCCAACGTCCTGACTTTC; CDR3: CASGAQSGANVLTF
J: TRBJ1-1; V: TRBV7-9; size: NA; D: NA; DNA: TGTGCCAGCAGCACCTCAGAGAACACTGAAGCTTTCTTT; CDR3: CASSTSENTEAFF
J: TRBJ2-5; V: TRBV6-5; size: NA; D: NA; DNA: TGTGCCAGCAGTTACAACCGATTCGAGACCCAGTACTTC; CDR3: CASSYNRFETQYF
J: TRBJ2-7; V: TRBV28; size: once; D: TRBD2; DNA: TGTGCCAGCAGTTTCACCCTAGCGGACCTCTCCTACGAGCAGTACTTC; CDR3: CASSFTLADLSYEQYF
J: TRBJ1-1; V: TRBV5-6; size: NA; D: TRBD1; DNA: TGTGCCAGCAGCGGGAGGACAGGGGTCGGGAACACTGAAGCTTTCTTT; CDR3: CASSGRTGVGNTEAFF
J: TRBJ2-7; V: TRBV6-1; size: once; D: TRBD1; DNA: TGTGCCAGCAGGTGGACAGGGGGGCACGAGCAGTACTTC; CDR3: CASRWTGGHEQYF
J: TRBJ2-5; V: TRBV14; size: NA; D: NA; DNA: TGTGCCAGCAGCCAAGATCTGGGGAGAGAAGAGACCCAGTACTTC; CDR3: CASSQDLGREETQYF
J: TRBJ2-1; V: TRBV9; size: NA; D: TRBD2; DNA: TGTGCCAGCAGCGTAGTAGCGGGGGAGTACAATGAGCAGTTCTTC; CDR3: CASSVVAGEYNEQFF
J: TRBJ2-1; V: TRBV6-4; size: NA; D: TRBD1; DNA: TGTGCCAGCAAGATGACCGGGACAGGTTACAATGAGCAGTTCTTC; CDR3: CASKMTGTGYNEQFF
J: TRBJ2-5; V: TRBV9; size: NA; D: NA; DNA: TGTGCCAGCAGCCCTTCACAGGGAATCCAAGAGACCCAGTACTTC; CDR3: CASSPSQGIQETQYF
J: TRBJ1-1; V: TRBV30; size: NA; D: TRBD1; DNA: TGTGCCTGGGGAGGGGGCGTGAACACTGAAGCTTTCTTT; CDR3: CAWGGGVNTEAFF
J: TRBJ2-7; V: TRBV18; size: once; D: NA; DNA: TGTGCCAGCTCACCCGGCAGGGACTCCTACGAGCAGTACTTC; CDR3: CASSPGRDSYEQYF
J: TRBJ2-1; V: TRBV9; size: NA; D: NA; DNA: TGTGCCAGCAGCGTAGCGGTGGGGGGGGCTTTGGGTAATGAGCAGTTCTTC; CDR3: CASSVAVGGALGNEQFF
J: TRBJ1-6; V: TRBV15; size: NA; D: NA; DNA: TGTGCCACCAGAAGTCACAGGGAATACGAATCACCCCTCCACTTT; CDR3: CATRSHREYESPLHF
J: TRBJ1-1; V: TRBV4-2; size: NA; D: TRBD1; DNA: TGTGCCAGCAGCCAAGATCCGGGACAGGGCGGGGGGACCACTGAAGCTTTCTTT; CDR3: CASSQDPGQGGGTTEAFF
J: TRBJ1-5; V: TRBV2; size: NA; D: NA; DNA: TGTGCCAGCACATTAGGAAATCAGCCCCAGCATTTT; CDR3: CASTLGNQPQHF
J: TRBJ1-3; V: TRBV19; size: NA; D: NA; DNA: TGTGCCAGTAGCCTAAATGGAAACACCATATATTTT; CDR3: CASSLNGNTIYF
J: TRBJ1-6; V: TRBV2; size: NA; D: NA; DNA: TGTGCCAGCAGGGCAGGGACCTCCAGGGATTCACCCCTCCACTTT; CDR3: CASRAGTSRDSPLHF
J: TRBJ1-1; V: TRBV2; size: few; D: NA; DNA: TGTGCCAGCAGTGAAAGAACTGAAGCTTTCTTT; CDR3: CASSERTEAFF
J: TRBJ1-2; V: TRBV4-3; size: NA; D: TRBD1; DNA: TGCGCCAGCAGACCGGACAGGGGGCGTGGTGGCTACACCTTC; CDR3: CASRPDRGRGGYTF
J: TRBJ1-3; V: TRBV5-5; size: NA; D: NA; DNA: TGTGCCAGCAGCTTGGGAGCAGCTGGAAACACCATATATTTT; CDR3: CASSLGAAGNTIYF
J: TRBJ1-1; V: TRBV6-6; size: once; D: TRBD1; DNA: TGTGCCAGCAGTGGGGGTACAGGGGTTGGCACTGAAGCTTTCTTT; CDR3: CASSGGTGVGTEAFF
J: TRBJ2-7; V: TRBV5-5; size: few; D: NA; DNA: TGTGCCAGCCAGGGACACCTCGTTGGTCTGTTGGAGCAGTACTTC; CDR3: CASQGHLVGLLEQYF
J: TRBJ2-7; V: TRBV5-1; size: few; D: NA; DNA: TGCGCCAGCAGCTTAACGGAAACCTACGAGCAGTACTTC; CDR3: CASSLTETYEQYF
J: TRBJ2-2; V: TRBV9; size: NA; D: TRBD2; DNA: TGTGCCAGCAGCGTAGGGTCAGCGGGAAAAACCACCGGGGAGCTGTTTTTT; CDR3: CASSVGSAGKTTGELFF
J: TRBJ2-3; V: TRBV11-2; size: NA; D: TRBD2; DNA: TGTGCCAGCAGCTTCCGACTAGCGGGCCTCACAGATACGCAGTATTTT; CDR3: CASSFRLAGLTDTQYF
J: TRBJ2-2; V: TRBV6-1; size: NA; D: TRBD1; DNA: TGTGCCAGCAACTACAGGGGGAACACCGGGGAGCTGTTTTTT; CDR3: CASNYRGNTGELFF
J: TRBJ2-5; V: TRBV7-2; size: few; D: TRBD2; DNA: TGTGCCAGCAGCTTGACTAGCGGGGGGTCTCAAGAGACCCAGTACTTC; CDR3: CASSLTSGGSQETQYF
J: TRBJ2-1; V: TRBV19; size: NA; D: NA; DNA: TGTGCCAGTAGTCCGCGGCTGAGCGGAACCCTCTACAATGAGCAGTTCTTC; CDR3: CASSPRLSGTLYNEQFF
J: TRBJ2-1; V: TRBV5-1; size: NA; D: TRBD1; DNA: TGCGCCAGCAGCGGCCATACAGGGGGCTCCTACAATGAGCAGTTCTTC; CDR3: CASSGHTGGSYNEQFF
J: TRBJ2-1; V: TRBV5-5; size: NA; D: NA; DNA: TGTGCCAGCAGCTCGCATACCACGGGCTCCTACAATGAGCAGTTCTTC; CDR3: CASSSHTTGSYNEQFF
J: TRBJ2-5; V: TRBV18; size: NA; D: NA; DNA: TGTGCCAGCTCACCACTGCCCCTCCAAGAGACCCAGTACTTC; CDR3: CASSPLPLQETQYF
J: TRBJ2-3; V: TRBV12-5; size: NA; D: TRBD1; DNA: TGTGCTAGTGGTATGGGACAGAGGGTTTCCCCAGATACGCAGTATTTT; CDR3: CASGMGQRVSPDTQYF
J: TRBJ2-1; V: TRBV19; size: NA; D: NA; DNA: TGTGCCAGTAGTCCCCGTGGCCGCTCCTACAATGAGCAGTTCTTC; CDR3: CASSPRGRSYNEQFF
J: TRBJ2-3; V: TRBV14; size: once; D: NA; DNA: TGTGCCAGCAGCCAACGGGATGGGGCAGATACGCAGTATTTT; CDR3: CASSQRDGADTQYF
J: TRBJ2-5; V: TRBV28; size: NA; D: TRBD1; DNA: TGTGCCAGCAGGCCACAGGGGTTAGTCAGAGAGACCCAGTACTTC; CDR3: CASRPQGLVRETQYF
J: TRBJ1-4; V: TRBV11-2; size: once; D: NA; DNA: TGTGCCAGCAGCTCGATCCGGGACGGAGTGGCAACTAATGAAAAACTGTTTTTT; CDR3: CASSSIRDGVATNEKLFF